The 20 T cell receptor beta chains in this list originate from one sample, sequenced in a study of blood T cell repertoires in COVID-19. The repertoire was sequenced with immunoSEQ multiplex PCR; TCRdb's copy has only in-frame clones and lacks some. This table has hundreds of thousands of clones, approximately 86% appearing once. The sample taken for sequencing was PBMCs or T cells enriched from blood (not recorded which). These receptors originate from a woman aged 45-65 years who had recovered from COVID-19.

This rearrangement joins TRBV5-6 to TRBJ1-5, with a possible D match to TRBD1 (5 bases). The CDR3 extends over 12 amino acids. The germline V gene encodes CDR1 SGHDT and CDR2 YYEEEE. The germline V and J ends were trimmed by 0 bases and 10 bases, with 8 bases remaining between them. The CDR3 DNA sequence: TGTGCCAGCAGCTTGGTGGGGGGTCCCCAGCATTTT. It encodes CASSLVGGPQHF.

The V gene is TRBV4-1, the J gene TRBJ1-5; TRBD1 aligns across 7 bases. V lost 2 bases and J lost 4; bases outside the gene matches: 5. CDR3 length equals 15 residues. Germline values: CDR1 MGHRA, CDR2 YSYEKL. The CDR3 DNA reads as TGCGCCAGCAGCCAAAGGCAACAGGGGAATCAGCCCCAGCATTTT. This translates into CASSQRQQGNQPQHF.

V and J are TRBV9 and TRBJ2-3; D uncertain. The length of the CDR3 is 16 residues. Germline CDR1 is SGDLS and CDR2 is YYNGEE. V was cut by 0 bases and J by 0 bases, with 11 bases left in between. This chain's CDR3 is CASSVGASESTDTQYF. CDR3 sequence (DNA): TGTGCCAGCAGCGTAGGCGCCTCTGAGAGCACAGATACGCAGTATTTT.

The CDR3 nucleotides read TGTGCCAGCAGCCCCATCAGGGACAGAACCTACGAGCAGTACTTC. This codes for CASSPIRDRTYEQYF. This chain uses TRBV28 with TRBJ2-7, with 7 nucleotides matching TRBD1. Germline CDR1 is MDHEN and CDR2 is SYDVKM. There are 15 residues in the CDR3. V trimming: 6 bases; J trimming: 2 bases; junction bases outside the gene matches: 10.

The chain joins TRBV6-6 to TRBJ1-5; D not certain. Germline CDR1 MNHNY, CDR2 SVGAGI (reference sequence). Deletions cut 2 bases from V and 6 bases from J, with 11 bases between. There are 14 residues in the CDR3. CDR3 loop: CASSYPVMSQPQHF. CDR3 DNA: TGTGCCAGCAGTTACCCAGTGATGTCTCAGCCCCAGCATTTT.

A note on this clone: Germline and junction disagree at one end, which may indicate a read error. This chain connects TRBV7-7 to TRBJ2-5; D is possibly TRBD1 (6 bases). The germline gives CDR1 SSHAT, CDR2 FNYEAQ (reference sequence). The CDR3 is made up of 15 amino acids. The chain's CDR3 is CASSLNLQGGETQYF. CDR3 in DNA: TGTGCTAGCAGTTTAAACTTACAGGGTGGGGAGACCCAGTACTTC.

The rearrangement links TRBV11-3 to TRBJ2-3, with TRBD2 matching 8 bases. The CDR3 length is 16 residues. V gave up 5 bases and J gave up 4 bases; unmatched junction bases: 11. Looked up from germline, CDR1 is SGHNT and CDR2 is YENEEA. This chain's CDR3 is CASSPGGGGLADTQYF. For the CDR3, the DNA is TGTGCCAGCAGCCCGGGGGGGGGAGGTCTCGCAGATACGCAGTATTTT.

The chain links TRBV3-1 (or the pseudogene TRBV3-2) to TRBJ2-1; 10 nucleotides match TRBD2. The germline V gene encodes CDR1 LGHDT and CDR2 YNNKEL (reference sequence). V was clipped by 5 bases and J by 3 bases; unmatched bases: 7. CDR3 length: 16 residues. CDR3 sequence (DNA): TGTGCCAGCAGCTTGACGACTAGCGGGCTCTACAATGAGCAGTTCTTC. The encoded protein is CASSLTTSGLYNEQFF.

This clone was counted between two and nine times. This CDR3 is CASSLGDRNYEQYF. In DNA, the CDR3 is TGTGCCAGCAGCTTGGGGGACAGGAACTACGAGCAGTACTTC. The chain has TRBV11-2 and TRBJ2-7; 8 bases line up with TRBD1. Germline CDR1 and CDR2: SGHAT and FQNNGV. Trimming cost V 3 bases and J 3 bases; bases outside gene matches: 4. The CDR3 runs 14 residues.

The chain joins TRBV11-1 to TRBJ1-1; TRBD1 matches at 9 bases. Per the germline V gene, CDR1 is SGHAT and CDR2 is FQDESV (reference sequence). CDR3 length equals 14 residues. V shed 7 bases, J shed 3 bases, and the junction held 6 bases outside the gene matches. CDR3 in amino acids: CASKTGGGDTEAFF. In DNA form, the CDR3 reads TGTGCCAGCAAGACAGGGGGAGGGGACACTGAAGCTTTCTTT.

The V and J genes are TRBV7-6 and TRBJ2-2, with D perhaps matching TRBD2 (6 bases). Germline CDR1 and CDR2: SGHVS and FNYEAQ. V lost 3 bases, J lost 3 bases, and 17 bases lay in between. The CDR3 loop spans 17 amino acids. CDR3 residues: CASSFPGASSDTGELFF. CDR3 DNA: TGTGCCAGCAGCTTCCCGGGAGCAAGTTCAGACACCGGGGAGCTGTTTTTT.

For the CDR3, the DNA is TGTGCCAGCAGCAGGGACAGGTTTTTCTATGGCTACACCTTC. It is translated as CASSRDRFFYGYTF. The chain couples TRBV7-2 to TRBJ1-2; 8 positions match TRBD1. J was trimmed by 4 bases and V by 5 bases; bases with no gene match: 6. This CDR3 region has 14 residues. CDR1 and CDR2 from the germline V gene are SGHTA and FQGNSA.

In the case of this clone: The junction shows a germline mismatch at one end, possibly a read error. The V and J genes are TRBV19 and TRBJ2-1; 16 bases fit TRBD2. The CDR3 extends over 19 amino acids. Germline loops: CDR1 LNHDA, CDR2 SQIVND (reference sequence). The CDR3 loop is CAGSVPPGLAGGLYNEQFF. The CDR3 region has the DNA TGTGCCGGTAGTGTACCCCCGGGACTAGCGGGAGGGTTATACAATGAGCAGTTCTTC.

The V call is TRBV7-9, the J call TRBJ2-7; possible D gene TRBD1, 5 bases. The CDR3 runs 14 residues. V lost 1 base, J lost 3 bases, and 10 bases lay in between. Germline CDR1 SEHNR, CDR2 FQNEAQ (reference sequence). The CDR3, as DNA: TGTGCCAGCAGCTTAGAGGCAGGGAACTACGAGCAGTACTTC. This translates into CASSLEAGNYEQYF.

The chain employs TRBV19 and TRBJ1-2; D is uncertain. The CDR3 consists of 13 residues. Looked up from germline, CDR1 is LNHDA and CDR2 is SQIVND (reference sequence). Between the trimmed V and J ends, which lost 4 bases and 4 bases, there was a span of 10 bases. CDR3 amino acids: CASSTYPVYGYTF. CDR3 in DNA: TGTGCCAGTAGTACGTATCCAGTCTATGGCTACACCTTC.

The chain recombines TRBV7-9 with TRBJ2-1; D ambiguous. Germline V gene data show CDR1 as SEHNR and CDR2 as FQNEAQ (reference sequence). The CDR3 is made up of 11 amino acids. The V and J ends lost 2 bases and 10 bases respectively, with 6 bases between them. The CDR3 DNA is TGTGCCAGCAGCTTATTAGCCGAGCAGTTCTTC. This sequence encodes CASSLLAEQFF.

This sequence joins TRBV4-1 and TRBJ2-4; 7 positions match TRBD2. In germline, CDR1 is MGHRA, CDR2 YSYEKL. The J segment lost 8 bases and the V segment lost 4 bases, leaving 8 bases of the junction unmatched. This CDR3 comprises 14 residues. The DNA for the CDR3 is TGCGCCAGCAGCCTAGCGGGTTCGAAGGACATTCAGTACTTC. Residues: CASSLAGSKDIQYF.

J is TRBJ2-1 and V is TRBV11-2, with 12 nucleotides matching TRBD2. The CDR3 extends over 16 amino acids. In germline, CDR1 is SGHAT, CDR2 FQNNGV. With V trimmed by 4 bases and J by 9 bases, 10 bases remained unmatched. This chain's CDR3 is CASSSPTSGSLSEQFF. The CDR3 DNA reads TGTGCCAGCAGCTCTCCGACTAGCGGGAGTCTGAGTGAGCAGTTCTTC.

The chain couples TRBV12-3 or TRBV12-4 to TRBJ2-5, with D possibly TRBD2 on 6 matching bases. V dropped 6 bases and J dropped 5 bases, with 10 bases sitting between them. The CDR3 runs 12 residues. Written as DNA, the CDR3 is TGTGCCAGCAGGCGGGACGGGGAGACCCAGTACTTC. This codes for CASRRDGETQYF.

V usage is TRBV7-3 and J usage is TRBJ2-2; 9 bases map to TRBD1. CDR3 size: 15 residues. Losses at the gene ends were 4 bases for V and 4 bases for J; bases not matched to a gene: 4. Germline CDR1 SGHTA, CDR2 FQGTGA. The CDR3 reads CASSSGQGLTGELFF. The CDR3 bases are TGTGCCAGCAGCTCCGGACAGGGGCTCACCGGGGAGCTGTTTTTT.